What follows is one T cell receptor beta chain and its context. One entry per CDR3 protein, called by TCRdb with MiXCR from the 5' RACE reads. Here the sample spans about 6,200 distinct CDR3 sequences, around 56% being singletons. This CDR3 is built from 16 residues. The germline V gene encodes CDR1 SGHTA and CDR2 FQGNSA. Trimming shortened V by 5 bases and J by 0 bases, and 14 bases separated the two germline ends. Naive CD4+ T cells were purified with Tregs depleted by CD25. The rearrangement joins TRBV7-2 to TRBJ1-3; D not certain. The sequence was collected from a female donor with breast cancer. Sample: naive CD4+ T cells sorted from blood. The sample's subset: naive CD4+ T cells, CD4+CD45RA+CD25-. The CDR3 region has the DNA TGTGCCAGCAGCACCTGGACGGCGGTCTCTGGAAACACCATATATTTT. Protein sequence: CASSTWTAVSGNTIYF.